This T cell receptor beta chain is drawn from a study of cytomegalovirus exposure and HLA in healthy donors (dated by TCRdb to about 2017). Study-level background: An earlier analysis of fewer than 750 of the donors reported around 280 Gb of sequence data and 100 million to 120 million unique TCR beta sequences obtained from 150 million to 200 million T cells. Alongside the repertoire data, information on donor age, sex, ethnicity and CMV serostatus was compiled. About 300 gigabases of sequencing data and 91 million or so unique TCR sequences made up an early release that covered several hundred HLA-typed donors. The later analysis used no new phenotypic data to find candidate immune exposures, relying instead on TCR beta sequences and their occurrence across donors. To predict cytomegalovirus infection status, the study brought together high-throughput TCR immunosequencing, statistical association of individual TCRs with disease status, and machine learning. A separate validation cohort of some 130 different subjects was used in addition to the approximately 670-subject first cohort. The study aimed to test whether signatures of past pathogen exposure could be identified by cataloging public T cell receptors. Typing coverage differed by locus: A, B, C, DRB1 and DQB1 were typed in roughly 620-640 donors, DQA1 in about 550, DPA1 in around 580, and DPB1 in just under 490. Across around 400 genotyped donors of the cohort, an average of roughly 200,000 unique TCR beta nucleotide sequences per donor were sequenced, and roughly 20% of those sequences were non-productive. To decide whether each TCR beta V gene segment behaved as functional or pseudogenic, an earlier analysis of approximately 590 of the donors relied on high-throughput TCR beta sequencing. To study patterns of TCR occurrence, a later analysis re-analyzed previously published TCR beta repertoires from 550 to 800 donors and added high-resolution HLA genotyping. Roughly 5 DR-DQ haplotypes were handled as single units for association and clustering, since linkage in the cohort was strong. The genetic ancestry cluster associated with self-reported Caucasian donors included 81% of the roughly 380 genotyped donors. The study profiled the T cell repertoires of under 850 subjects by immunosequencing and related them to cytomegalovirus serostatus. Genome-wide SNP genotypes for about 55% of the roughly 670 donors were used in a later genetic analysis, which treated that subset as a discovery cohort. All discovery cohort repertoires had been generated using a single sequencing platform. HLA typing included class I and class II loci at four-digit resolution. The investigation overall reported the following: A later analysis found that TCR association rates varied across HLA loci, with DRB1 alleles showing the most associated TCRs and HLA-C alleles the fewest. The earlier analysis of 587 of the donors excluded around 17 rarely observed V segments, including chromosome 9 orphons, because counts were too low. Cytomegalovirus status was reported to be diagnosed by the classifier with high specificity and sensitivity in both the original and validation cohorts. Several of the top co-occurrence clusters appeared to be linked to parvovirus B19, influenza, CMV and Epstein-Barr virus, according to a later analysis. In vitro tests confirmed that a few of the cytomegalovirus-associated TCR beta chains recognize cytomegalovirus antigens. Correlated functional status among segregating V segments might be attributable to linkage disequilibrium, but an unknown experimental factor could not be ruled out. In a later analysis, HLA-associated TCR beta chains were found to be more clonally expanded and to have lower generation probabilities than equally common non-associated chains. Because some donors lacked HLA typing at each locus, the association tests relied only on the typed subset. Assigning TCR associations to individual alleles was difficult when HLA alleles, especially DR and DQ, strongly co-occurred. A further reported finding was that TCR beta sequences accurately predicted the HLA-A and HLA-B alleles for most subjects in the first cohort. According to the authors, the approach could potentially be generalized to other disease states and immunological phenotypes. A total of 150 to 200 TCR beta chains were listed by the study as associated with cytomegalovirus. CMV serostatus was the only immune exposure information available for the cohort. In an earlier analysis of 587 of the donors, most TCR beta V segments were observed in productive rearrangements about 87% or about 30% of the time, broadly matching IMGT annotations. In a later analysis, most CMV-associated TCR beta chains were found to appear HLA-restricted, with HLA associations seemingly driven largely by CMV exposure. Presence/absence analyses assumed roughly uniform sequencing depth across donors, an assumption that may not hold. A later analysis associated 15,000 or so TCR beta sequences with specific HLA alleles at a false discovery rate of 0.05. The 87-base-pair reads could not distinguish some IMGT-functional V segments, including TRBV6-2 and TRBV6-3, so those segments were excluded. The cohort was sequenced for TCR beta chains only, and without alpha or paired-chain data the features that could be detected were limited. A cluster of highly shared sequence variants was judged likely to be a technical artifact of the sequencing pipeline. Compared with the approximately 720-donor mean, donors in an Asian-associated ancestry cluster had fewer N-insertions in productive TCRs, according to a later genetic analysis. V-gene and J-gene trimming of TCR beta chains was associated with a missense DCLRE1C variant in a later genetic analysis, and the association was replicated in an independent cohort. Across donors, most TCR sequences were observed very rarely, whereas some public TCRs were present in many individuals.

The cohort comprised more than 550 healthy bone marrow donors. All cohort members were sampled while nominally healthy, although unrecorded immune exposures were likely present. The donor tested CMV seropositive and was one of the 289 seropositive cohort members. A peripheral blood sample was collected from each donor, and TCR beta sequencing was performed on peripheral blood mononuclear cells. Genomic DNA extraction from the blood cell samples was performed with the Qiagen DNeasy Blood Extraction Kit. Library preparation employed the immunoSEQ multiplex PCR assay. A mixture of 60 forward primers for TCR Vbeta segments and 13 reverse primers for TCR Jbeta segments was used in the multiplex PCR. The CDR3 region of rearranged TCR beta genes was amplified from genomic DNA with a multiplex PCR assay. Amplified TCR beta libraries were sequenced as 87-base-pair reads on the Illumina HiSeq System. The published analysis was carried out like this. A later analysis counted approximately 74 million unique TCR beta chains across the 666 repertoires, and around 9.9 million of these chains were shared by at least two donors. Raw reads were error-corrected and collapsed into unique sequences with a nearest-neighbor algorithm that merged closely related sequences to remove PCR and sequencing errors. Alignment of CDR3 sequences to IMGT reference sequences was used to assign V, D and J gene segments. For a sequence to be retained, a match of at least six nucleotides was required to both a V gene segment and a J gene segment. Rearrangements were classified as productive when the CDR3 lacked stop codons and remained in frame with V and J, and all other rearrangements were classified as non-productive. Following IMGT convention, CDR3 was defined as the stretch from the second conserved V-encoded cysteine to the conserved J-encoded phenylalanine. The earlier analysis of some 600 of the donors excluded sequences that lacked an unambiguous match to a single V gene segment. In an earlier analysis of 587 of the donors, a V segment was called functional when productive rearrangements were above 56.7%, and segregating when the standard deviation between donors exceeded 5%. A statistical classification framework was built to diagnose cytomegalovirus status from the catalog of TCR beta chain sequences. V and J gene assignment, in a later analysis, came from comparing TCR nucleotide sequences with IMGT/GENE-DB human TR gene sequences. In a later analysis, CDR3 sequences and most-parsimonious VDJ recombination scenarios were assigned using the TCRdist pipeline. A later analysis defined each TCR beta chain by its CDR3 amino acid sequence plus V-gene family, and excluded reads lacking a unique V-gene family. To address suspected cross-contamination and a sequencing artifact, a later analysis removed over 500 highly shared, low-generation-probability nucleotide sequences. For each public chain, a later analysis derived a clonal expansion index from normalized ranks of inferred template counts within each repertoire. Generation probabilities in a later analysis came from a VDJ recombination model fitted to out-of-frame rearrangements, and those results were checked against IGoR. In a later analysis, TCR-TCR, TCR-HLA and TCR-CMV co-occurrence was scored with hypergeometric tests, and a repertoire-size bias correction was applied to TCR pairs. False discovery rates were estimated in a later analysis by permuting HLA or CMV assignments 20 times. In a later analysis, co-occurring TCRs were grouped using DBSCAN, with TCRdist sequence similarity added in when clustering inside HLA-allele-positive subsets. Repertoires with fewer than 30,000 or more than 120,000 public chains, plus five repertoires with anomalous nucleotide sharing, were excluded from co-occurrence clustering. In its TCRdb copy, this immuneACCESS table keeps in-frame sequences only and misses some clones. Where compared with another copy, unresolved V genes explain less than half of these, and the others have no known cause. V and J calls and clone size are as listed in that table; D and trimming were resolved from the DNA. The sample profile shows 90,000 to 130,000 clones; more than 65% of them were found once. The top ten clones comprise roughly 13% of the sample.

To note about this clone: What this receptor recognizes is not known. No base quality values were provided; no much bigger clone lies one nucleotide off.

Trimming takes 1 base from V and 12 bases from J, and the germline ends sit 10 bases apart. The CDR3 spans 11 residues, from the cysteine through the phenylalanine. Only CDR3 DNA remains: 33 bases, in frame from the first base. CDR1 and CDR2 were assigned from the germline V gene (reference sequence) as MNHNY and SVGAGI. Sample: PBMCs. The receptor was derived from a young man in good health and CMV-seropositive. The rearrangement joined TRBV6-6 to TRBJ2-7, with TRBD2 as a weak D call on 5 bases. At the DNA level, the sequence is TGTGCCAGCAGTTACTATAGGGAGAGGTACTTC. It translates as CASSYYRERYF.